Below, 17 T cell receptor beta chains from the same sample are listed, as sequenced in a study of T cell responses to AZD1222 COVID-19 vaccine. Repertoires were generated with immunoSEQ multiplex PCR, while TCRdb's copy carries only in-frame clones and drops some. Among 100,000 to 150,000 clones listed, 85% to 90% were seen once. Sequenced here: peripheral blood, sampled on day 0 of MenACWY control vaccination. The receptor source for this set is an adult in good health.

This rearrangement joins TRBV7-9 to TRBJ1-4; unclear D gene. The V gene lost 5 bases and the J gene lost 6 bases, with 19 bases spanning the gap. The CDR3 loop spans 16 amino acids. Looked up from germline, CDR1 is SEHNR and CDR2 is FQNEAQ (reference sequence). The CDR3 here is CASSPIRTPSHEKLFF. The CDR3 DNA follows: TGTGCCAGCAGCCCAATTCGGACTCCTTCCCATGAAAAACTGTTTTTT.

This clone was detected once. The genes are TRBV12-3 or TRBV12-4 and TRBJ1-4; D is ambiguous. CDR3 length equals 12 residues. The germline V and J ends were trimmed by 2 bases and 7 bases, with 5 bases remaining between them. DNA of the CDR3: TGTGCCAGCAGTTTATCAGGTGAAAAACTGTTTTTT. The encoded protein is CASSLSGEKLFF.

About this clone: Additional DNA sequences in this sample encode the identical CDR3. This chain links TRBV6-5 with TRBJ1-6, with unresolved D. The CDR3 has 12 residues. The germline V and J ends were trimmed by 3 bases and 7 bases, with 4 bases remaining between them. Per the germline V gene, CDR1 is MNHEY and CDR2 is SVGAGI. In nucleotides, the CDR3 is TGTGCCAGCAGTTATGGCAATTCACCCCTCCACTTT. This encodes CASSYGNSPLHF.

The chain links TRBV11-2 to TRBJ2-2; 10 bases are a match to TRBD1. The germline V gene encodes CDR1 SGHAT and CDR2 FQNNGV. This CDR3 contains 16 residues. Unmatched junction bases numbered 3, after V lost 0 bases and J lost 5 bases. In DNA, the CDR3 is TGTGCCAGCAGCTTAGATAGGACAGGGGGAACCGGGGAGCTGTTTTTT. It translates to CASSLDRTGGTGELFF.

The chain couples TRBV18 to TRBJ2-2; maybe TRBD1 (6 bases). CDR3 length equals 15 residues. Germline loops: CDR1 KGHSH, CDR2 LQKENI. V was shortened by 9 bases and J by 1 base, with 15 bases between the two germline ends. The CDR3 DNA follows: TGTGCCAGTCCCCCTCCGGGACAGAACACCGGGGAGCTGTTTTTT. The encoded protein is CASPPPGQNTGELFF.

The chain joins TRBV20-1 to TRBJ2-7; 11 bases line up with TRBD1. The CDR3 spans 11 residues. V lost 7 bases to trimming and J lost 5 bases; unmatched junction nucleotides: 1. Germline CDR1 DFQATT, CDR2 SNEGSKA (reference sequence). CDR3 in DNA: TGCAGTGTGGGACAGGGGGACGAGCAGTACTTC. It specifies CSVGQGDEQYF.

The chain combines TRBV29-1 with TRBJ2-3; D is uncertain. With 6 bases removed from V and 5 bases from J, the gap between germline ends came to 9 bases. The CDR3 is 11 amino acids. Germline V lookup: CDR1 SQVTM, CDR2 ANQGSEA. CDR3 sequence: CSVRKGDTQYF. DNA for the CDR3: TGCAGCGTCCGTAAAGGAGATACGCAGTATTTT.

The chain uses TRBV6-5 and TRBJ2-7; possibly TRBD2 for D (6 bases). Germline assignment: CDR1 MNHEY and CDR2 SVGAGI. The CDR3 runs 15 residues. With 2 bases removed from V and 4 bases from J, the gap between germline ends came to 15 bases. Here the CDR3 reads CASSYSGSLRYEQYF. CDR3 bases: TGTGCCAGCAGTTACAGCGGGTCGTTACGGTACGAGCAGTACTTC.

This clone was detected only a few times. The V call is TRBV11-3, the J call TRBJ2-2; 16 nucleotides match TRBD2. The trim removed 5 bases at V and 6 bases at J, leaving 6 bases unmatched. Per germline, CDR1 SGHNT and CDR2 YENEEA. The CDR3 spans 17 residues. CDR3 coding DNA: TGTGCCAGCAGCCCGGGACTAGCGGGAGGGTCCCCCGGGGAGCTGTTTTTT. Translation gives CASSPGLAGGSPGELFF.

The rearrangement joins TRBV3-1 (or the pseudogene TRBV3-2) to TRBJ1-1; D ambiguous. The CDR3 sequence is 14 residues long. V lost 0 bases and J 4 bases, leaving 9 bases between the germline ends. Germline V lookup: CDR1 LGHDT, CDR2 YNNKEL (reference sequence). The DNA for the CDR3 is TGTGCCAGCAGCCAAGATTGGGTCGGCACTGAAGCTTTCTTT. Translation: CASSQDWVGTEAFF.

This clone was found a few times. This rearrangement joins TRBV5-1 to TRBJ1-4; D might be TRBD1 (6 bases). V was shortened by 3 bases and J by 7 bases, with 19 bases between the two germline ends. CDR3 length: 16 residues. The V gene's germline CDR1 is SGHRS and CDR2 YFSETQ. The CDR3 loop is CASSYTGGLGSEKLFF. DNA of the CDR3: TGCGCCAGCAGCTACACGGGGGGCTTGGGATCTGAAAAACTGTTTTTT.

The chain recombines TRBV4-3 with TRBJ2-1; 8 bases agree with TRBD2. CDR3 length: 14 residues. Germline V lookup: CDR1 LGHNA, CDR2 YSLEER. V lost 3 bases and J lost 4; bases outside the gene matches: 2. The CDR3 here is CASSQGTRYNEQFF. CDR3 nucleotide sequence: TGCGCCAGCAGCCAGGGGACTAGGTACAATGAGCAGTTCTTC.

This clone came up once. CDR3 region: CASSLAEWDGYTF. CDR3 nucleotide sequence: TGTGCCAGCAGCTTAGCCGAATGGGATGGCTACACCTTC. This chain connects TRBV7-8 to TRBJ1-2; no definite D call. The V end lost 0 bases, the J end lost 6 bases, and 8 bases lay between the germline ends. The CDR3 consists of 13 residues. Per the germline V gene, CDR1 is SGHVS and CDR2 is FQNEAQ.

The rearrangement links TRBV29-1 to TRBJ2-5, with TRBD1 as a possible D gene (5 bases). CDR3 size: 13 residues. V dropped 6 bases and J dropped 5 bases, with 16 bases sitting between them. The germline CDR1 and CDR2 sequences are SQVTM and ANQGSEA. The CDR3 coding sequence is TGCAGCGTGACATTAATGGGGCCGGAGACCCAGTACTTC. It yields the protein CSVTLMGPETQYF. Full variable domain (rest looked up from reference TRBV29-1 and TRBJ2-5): SAVISQKPSRDICQRGTSLTIQCQVDSQVTMMFWYRQQPGQSLTLIATANQGSEATYESGFVIDKFPISRPNLTFSTLTVSNMSPEDSSIYLCSVTLMGPETQYFGPGTRLLVL.

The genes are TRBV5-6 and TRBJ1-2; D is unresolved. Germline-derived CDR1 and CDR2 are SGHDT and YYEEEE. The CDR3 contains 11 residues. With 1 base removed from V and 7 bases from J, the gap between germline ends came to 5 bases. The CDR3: CASSLLRGYTF. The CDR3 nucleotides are TGTGCCAGCAGCTTGTTACGTGGCTACACCTTC. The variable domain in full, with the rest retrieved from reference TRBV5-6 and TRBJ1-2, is DAGVTQSPTHLIKTRGQQVTLRCSPKSGHDTVSWYQQALGQGPQFIFQYYEEEERQRGNFPDRFSGHQFPNYSSELNVNALLLGDSALYLCASSLLRGYTFGSGTRLTVV.

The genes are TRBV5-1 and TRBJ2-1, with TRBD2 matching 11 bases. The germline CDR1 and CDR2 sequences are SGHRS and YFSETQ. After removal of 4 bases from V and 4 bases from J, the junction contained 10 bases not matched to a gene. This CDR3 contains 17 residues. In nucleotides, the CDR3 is TGCGCCAGCAGCACGCGCGGGACTAGCGGAGCATACAATGAGCAGTTCTTC. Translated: CASSTRGTSGAYNEQFF.

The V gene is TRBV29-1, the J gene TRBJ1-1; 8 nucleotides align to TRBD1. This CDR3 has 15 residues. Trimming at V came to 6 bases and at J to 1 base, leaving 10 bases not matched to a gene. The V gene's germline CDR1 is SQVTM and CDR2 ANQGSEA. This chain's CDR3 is CSVGDFRGPNTEAFF. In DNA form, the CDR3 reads TGCAGCGTCGGGGACTTCAGGGGGCCGAACACTGAAGCTTTCTTT.